The 19 T cell receptor beta chains below all came from one sample that was sequenced in a study of OX40 agonist ivuxolimab in advanced cancers. Using immunoSEQ multiplex PCR, the repertoire was profiled, and TCRdb retains in-frame clones only, with some absent. The sample records some 58,000 clones, over 80% being singletons. Here the sequenced sample was CD4+ or CD8+ T cells sorted from blood, taken in a trial of the OX40 agonist ivuxolimab. The receptors were sampled from an adult with an advanced solid tumor such as melanoma, head and neck, liver or kidney cancer.

The chain links TRBV18 to TRBJ2-1; tentatively, D is TRBD2 (9 bases). Germline CDR1 KGHSH, CDR2 LQKENI. Trimming stripped 3 bases from V and 1 base from J, with 25 bases between. The CDR3 has 20 residues. In nucleotides, the CDR3 is TGTGCCAGCTCACCGCTCCAGGGGGCTTTGCGGGAGGGGTCCTACAATGAGCAGTTCTTC. It specifies CASSPLQGALREGSYNEQFF.

The chain is built from TRBV5-1 and TRBJ2-7, with TRBD1 identical over 10 bases. Per the germline V gene, CDR1 is SGHRS and CDR2 is YFSETQ. The CDR3 is 13 amino acids. The junction had 5 bases not matched to a gene; V was cut back by 4 bases and J by 7 bases. The CDR3 here is CASSPGQGWEQYF. For the CDR3, the DNA is TGCGCCAGCAGCCCGGGACAGGGGTGGGAGCAGTACTTC. Full variable domain (missing parts from reference TRBV5-1 and TRBJ2-7): KAGVTQTPRYLIKTRGQQVTLSCSPISGHRSVSWYQQTPGQGLQFLFEYFSETQRNKGNFPGRFSGRQFSNSRSEMNVSTLELGDSALYLCASSPGQGWEQYFGPGTRLTVT.

This clone showed up just a few times. This chain joins TRBV2 and TRBJ2-4; D is possibly TRBD1 (6 bases). Germline V CDR1 and CDR2: SNHLY, FYNNEI. CDR3 length equals 12 residues. The V end was cut by 6 bases, the J end by 8 bases, with 11 bases between. The CDR3 DNA reads TGTGCCAGCAGGGACAGCCTGGACATTCAGTACTTC. This gives the protein CASRDSLDIQYF.

This clone was seen a few times. The rearrangement joins TRBV20-1 to TRBJ2-3; no clear D. Germline loops: CDR1 DFQATT, CDR2 SNEGSKA (reference sequence). The CDR3 is 11 residues long. This CDR3 reads CSVRTTDTQYF. In DNA form, the CDR3 reads TGCAGCGTACGAACGACAGATACGCAGTATTTT.

J is TRBJ2-7 and V is TRBV5-1; 7 bases match TRBD1. This CDR3 comprises 13 residues. CDR1 and CDR2 from the germline V gene are SGHRS and YFSETQ. With V trimmed by 0 bases and J by 4 bases, 1 base remained unmatched. In nucleotides, the CDR3 is TGCGCCAGCAGCTTGGACAGGGGTTACGAGCAGTACTTC. Encoded protein: CASSLDRGYEQYF.

The chain couples TRBV7-2 to TRBJ2-7; a weak D match, TRBD2 (5 bases). Germline CDR1 is SGHTA and CDR2 is FQGNSA. Trimming removed 0 bases at V and 7 bases at J, with 13 bases between. This CDR3 comprises 14 residues. The CDR3 loop reads CASSLAGVGGEQYF. Here the CDR3 DNA reads TGTGCCAGCAGCTTAGCGGGAGTTGGAGGAGAGCAGTACTTC. Based on the CDR3 plus reference TRBV7-2 and TRBJ2-7, the full variable domain is GAGVSQSPSNKVTEKGKDVELRCDPISGHTALYWYRQSLGQGLEFLIYFQGNSAPDKSGLPSDRFSAERTGGSVSTLTIQRTQQEDSAVYLCASSLAGVGGEQYFGPGTRLTVT.

This clone was seen only a few times. The chain couples TRBV6-1 to TRBJ2-5; D uncertain. The CDR3 sequence is 14 residues long. Germline V CDR1 and CDR2: MNHNS, SASEGT. V lost 6 bases, J lost 0 bases, and 11 bases lay in between. The CDR3 sequence is CASSQNSYQETQYF. The CDR3 coding sequence is TGTGCCAGCAGCCAGAACAGTTACCAAGAGACCCAGTACTTC.

This chain links TRBV15 with TRBJ2-3; D call uncertain. CDR3 length equals 17 residues. The V end lost 1 base, the J end lost 2 bases, and 16 bases lay between the germline ends. Germline V gene data show CDR1 as LNHNV and CDR2 as YYDKDF (reference sequence). The CDR3, as DNA: TGTGCCACCAGCAGAGCCTTGTACGGGTACCCCACAGATACGCAGTATTTT. Protein product: CATSRALYGYPTDTQYF.

The chain is built from TRBV7-9 and TRBJ1-2; maybe TRBD1 (6 bases). CDR1 and CDR2 from the germline V gene are SEHNR and FQNEAQ (reference sequence). V lost 2 bases and J lost 4, with 11 bases in between. This CDR3 has 14 residues. The CDR3 sequence: CASSLTTGSYGYTF. CDR3 DNA: TGTGCCAGCAGCTTAACAACAGGGAGCTATGGCTACACCTTC.

This clone was seen only once. This rearrangement joins TRBV6-1 to TRBJ2-7; the D is unclear. V was shortened by 1 base and J by 2 bases, with 9 bases between the two germline ends. CDR3 size: 14 residues. CDR1 and CDR2 from the germline V gene are MNHNS and SASEGT. The CDR3 loop is CASSEEPQTYEQYF. The CDR3 DNA reads TGTGCCAGCAGTGAAGAGCCACAAACCTACGAGCAGTACTTC.

The genes are TRBV11-3 and TRBJ2-1, with D hard to call. Trimming stripped 6 bases from V and 4 bases from J, with 13 bases between. The germline V gene encodes CDR1 SGHNT and CDR2 YENEEA. The CDR3 totals 14 residues. The DNA for the CDR3 is TGTGCCAGCAGTCCTGTTGGGCAATACAATGAGCAGTTCTTC. It specifies CASSPVGQYNEQFF. Complete variable domain (other parts from reference TRBV11-3 and TRBJ2-1): EAGVVQSPRYKIIEKKQPVAFWCNPISGHNTLYWYLQNLGQGPELLIRYENEEAVDDSQLPKDRFSAERLKGVDSTLKIQPAELGDSAVYLCASSPVGQYNEQFFGPGTRLTVL.

This clone has a handful of counts. J is TRBJ2-1 and V is TRBV7-9; D is unresolved. This CDR3 comprises 14 residues. Trimming cost V 6 bases and J 0 bases, with 9 bases left between them. Per germline, CDR1 SEHNR and CDR2 FQNEAQ (reference sequence). CDR3 protein: CASRMASSYNEQFF. DNA for the CDR3: TGTGCCAGCAGAATGGCTAGCTCCTACAATGAGCAGTTCTTC. Variable domain in full (rest from reference TRBV7-9 and TRBJ2-1): DTGVSQNPRHKITKRGQNVTFRCDPISEHNRLYWYRQTLGQGPEFLTYFQNEAQLEKSRLLSDRFSAERPKGSFSTLEIQRTEQGDSAMYLCASRMASSYNEQFFGPGTRLTVL.

The genes are TRBV9 and TRBJ2-7; TRBD2 matches 9 bases. J was trimmed by 3 bases and V by 0 bases; bases with no gene match: 7. The CDR3 runs to 16 residues. The germline V gene has CDR1 SGDLS and CDR2 YYNGEE. CDR3 nucleotide sequence: TGTGCCAGCAGCGTAGGAAGTAGCGGGAGTATCTACGAGCAGTACTTC. Protein product: CASSVGSSGSIYEQYF.

V is TRBV10-2 and J is TRBJ2-7; 12 positions agree with TRBD2. J was trimmed by 2 bases and V by 6 bases; bases with no gene match: 5. The CDR3 has 15 amino acids. Germline CDR1 WSHSY, CDR2 SAAADI. CDR3 amino acids: CASSYGLAGTYEQYF. The CDR3 nucleotides read TGCGCCAGCAGCTATGGACTAGCGGGAACCTACGAGCAGTACTTC.

V usage is TRBV11-3 and J usage is TRBJ2-1, with 7 bases matching TRBD2. V trimming: 6 bases; J trimming: 3 bases; junction bases outside the gene matches: 11. This CDR3 spans 16 amino acids. Per the germline V gene, CDR1 is SGHNT and CDR2 is YENEEA. CDR3 amino acids: CASSPGGTTIYNEQFF. The DNA for the CDR3 is TGTGCCAGCAGTCCTGGCGGGACTACTATCTACAATGAGCAGTTCTTC.

This sequence joins TRBV6-1 and TRBJ2-7, with a possible D match to TRBD2 (6 bases). Germline CDR1 reads MNHNS; CDR2 reads SASEGT. Trimming removed 2 bases at V and 4 bases at J, with 18 bases between. The CDR3 extends over 16 amino acids. In DNA, the CDR3 is TGTGCCAGCAGTGAATGGGAAAGGGAGGAGGGGTACGAGCAGTACTTC. Translated: CASSEWEREEGYEQYF.

This clone was picked up one time. The chain has TRBV6-8 and TRBJ2-7; the D gene is possibly TRBD1 (5 bases). Germline values: CDR1 MNHGY, CDR2 SAAAGT. V gave up 0 bases and J gave up 3 bases, with 18 bases separating them. The CDR3 has 17 amino acids. This chain's CDR3 is CASSYSVGTRQNYEQYF. The DNA for the CDR3 is TGTGCCAGCAGTTACTCTGTGGGTACCCGACAGAACTACGAGCAGTACTTC.

The J gene is TRBJ2-2, the V gene TRBV5-1; D might be TRBD1 (6 bases). CDR3 length: 15 amino acids. Trimming removed 4 bases at V and 5 bases at J, with 15 bases between. Germline V lookup: CDR1 SGHRS, CDR2 YFSETQ. The CDR3 reads CASSAGQYTTGELFF. The CDR3 region has the DNA TGCGCCAGCAGCGCCGGACAGTACACGACCGGGGAGCTGTTTTTT.

The chain uses TRBV28 and TRBJ2-5, with TRBD2 matching 13 bases. The end of the DNA is better explained by TRBJ2-7, so the J call may be wrong. The CDR3 runs 16 residues. Looked up from germline, CDR1 is MDHEN and CDR2 is SYDVKM. The CDR3 here is CASSPGTSGNPYEQYF. The CDR3 DNA is TGTGCCAGCAGTCCGGGGACTAGCGGGAATCCTTACGAGCAGTACTTC.